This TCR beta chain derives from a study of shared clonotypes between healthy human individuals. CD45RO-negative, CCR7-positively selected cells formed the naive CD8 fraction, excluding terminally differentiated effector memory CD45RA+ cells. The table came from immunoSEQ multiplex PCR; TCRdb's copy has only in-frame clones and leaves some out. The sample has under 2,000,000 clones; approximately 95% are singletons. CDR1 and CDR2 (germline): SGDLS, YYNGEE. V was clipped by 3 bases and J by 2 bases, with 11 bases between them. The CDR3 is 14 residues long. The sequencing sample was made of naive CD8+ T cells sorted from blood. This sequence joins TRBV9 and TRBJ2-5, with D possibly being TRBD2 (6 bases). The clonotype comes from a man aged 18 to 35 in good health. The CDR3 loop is CASSGVADQETQYF. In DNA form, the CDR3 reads TGTGCCAGCAGCGGCGTAGCGGATCAAGAGACCCAGTACTTC.